This T cell receptor (beta chain) was retrieved from a study of blood T cells in healthy people across ages. Worth noting for this clonotype: The junction departs from the called germline gene at one end, perhaps through a read error.

Germline assignment: CDR1 MDHEN and CDR2 SYDVKM. The CDR3 consists of 12 residues. Together with a sample-barcoded 5' primer, a J-beta primer mix was included in a second PCR lasting 7 to 11 cycles. In TCRdb, the 5' RACE reads were re-called with MiXCR into one record per CDR3 protein. The sample has roughly 730,000 distinct CDR3 sequences; 56% are singletons. The rearrangement uses TRBV28 and TRBJ2-4; D possibly corresponds to TRBD2 (5 bases). Sequencing input: blood. This clonotype originated in a middle-aged man in good health. The CDR3 region has the DNA TGCGCCAGCAGTTTAGAACGGACGGGGCAGTACTTC. Its protein product is CASSLERTGQYF.